These 21 T cell receptor beta chains originate from one sample sequenced in a study of blood T cells in healthy people across ages. The second PCR ran roughly 6 to 11 cycles with a sample-barcoded 5' primer and J-beta primers. One entry per CDR3 protein, called by TCRdb with MiXCR from the 5' RACE reads. Here the sample spans about 770,000 distinct CDR3 sequences, roughly 44% being singletons. The specimen was blood. These receptors all stem from a man between 60 and 70 years old in good health.

This clonotype has only one observation. The rearrangement joins TRBV7-9 to TRBJ2-2; 7 nucleotides line up with TRBD1. The J segment lost 5 bases and the V segment lost 4 bases, leaving 7 bases of the junction unmatched. Germline V lookup: CDR1 SEHNR, CDR2 FQNEAQ (reference sequence). The CDR3 loop spans 15 amino acids. The CDR3 is CASSSRTGETGELFF. The CDR3 DNA follows: TGTGCCAGCAGCTCCCGGACAGGTGAAACCGGGGAGCTGTTTTTT.

The chain is built from TRBV6-1 and TRBJ2-1, with 9 nucleotides matching TRBD2. The CDR3 consists of 14 residues. Trimming at V came to 10 bases and at J to 7 bases, leaving 11 bases not matched to a gene. Germline V gene sequence: CDR1 MNHNS, CDR2 SASEGT. The CDR3 loop reads CATRGGGAKNEQFF. CDR3 nucleotides: TGTGCCACCAGGGGCGGGGGGGCCAAGAATGAGCAGTTCTTC.

This clonotype was observed once. This sequence joins TRBV7-9 and TRBJ2-5; 9 nucleotides agree with TRBD2. The J call is uncertain, as TRBJ2-1 better fits the DNA end. Germline values: CDR1 SEHNR, CDR2 FQNEAQ (reference sequence). This CDR3 contains 14 residues. In DNA, the CDR3 is TGTGCCAGCAGCCAAAGCGGGGGGCAAGAGACCCAGTTCTTC. Protein product: CASSQSGGQETQFF.

This clonotype came up a few times. This chain joins TRBV3-1 and TRBJ2-7; D may be TRBD1 (6 bases). CDR1 and CDR2 (germline): LGHDT, YNNKEL (reference sequence). Trimming cost V 1 base and J 2 bases, with 9 bases left between them. There are 14 residues in the CDR3. The CDR3 DNA is TGTGCCAGCAGCCAAGGGGCAGGGGCCTACGAGCAGTACTTC. The encoded protein is CASSQGAGAYEQYF.

V usage is TRBV7-2 and J usage is TRBJ2-3; 7 bases align to TRBD1. Unmatched junction bases numbered 5, after V lost 2 bases and J lost 0 bases. The CDR3 is made up of 16 amino acids. Germline CDR1 is SGHTA and CDR2 is FQGNSA. CDR3 sequence (DNA): TGTGCCAGCAGCTTATCGGGACAGCCCAGCACAGATACGCAGTATTTT. It yields the protein CASSLSGQPSTDTQYF.

This chain links TRBV21-1 with TRBJ2-3; the D call TRBD1 from the table was never checked on the DNA. TRBV21-1 is tagged as a pseudogene. The CDR3 sequence is 17 residues long. This CDR3 is CASSKGGSDRETDTQYF. The CDR3 DNA reads as TGTGCCAGCAGCAAAGGGGGTTCGGACAGGGAAACAGATACGCAGTATTTT.

The V gene is TRBV5-6, the J gene TRBJ1-2, with D hard to call. The CDR3 sequence is 14 residues long. Germline-derived CDR1 and CDR2 are SGHDT and YYEEEE. The V and J ends lost 4 bases and 6 bases respectively, with 16 bases between them. The CDR3 sequence is CASSRGQLEDGYTF. The CDR3 DNA is TGTGCCAGCAGCCGCGGGCAGCTAGAGGATGGCTACACCTTC.

This clonotype was detected ten times or more. This chain uses TRBV6-2 or TRBV6-3 with TRBJ2-1; D is uncertain. Germline CDR1 is MNHEY and CDR2 is SVGEGT. The CDR3 is 13 amino acids. V lost 2 bases, J lost 5 bases, and 7 bases lay in between. CDR3 amino acids: CASSYLENNEQFF. For the CDR3, the DNA is TGTGCCAGCAGTTACCTGGAGAACAATGAGCAGTTCTTC.

This clonotype was detected a few times. The chain carries TRBV12-3 or TRBV12-4 and TRBJ2-7; D unclear. V lost 2 bases to trimming and J lost 4 bases, with 12 bases between them. This CDR3 comprises 14 residues. The CDR3 region has the DNA TGTGCCAGCAGTTTAAGGCCGGAGTCGTACGAGCAGTACTTC. Translated, it gives CASSLRPESYEQYF.

Points on this clonotype: Relative to the germline gene, one junction end is altered; a read error may explain this. The rearrangement joins TRBV10-3 to TRBJ2-7; 7 nucleotides line up with TRBD1. The CDR3 sequence is 13 residues long. CDR1 is ENHRY and CDR2 is SYGVKD in the germline V gene. The CDR3 loop is CAIRQGYSYGQYF. DNA of the CDR3: TGTGCCATCAGACAGGGGTACTCCTACGGGCAGTACTTC.

CDR3 nucleotide sequence: TGCGCCAGCAGCTCCGGGACAGGGTCGAGTGGTGAAAAACTGTTTTTT. This gives the protein CASSSGTGSSGEKLFF. This rearrangement joins TRBV5-1 to TRBJ1-4, with 9 nucleotides matching TRBD1. Looked up from germline, CDR1 is SGHRS and CDR2 is YFSETQ. J was trimmed by 7 bases and V by 3 bases; bases with no gene match: 10. The CDR3 consists of 16 residues.

V is TRBV4-1 and J is TRBJ1-2, with D tentatively TRBD1 (6 bases). The germline V gene has CDR1 MGHRA and CDR2 YSYEKL. The CDR3 runs to 15 residues. Trimming left V 0 bases short and J 4 bases short, with 12 bases between. CDR3 sequence (DNA): TGCGCCAGCAGCCAAGATCCGAGGGGGATCTATGGCTACACCTTC. It yields the protein CASSQDPRGIYGYTF.

The chain uses TRBV2 and TRBJ2-5, with 8 bases fitting TRBD2. Per germline, CDR1 SNHLY and CDR2 FYNNEI. The CDR3 has 13 residues. V lost 5 bases to trimming and J lost 6 bases; unmatched junction nucleotides: 5. The CDR3 loop reads CASSSTSAQTQYF. The CDR3 DNA follows: TGTGCCAGCAGTTCGACTAGCGCGCAGACCCAGTACTTC.

This rearrangement joins TRBV20-1 to TRBJ2-2; 12 bases fit TRBD2. Germline CDR1 DFQATT, CDR2 SNEGSKA (reference sequence). V shed 5 bases, J shed 5 bases, and the junction held 3 bases outside the gene matches. This CDR3 has 14 residues. The CDR3 spells CSARTSGATGELFF. The CDR3 nucleotides read TGCAGTGCTCGGACTAGCGGGGCAACCGGGGAGCTGTTTTTT.

As concerns this clonotype: A junction boundary mismatches the germline segment, possibly from a read error. This chain connects TRBV19 to TRBJ1-2, with D tentatively TRBD1 (5 bases). The CDR3 has 16 amino acids. CDR1 is LNHDA, CDR2 SQIVND, per germline (reference sequence). The DNA of the CDR3 is TGTGTCAGTAGTGCGGGGACGGCACAAGGTGCTGGCGGCTACACCTTC. It codes for CVSSAGTAQGAGGYTF.

This clonotype has a single count. V is TRBV20-1 and J is TRBJ2-3; a possible D gene is TRBD2 (5 bases). The germline gives CDR1 DFQATT, CDR2 SNEGSKA (reference sequence). The CDR3 loop spans 16 amino acids. Trimming pared 0 bases from V and 2 bases from J, leaving 15 bases between. CDR3 coding DNA: TGCAGTGCTAGAGAAAGACCTGACCGGGACACAGATACGCAGTATTTT. It yields the protein CSARERPDRDTDTQYF.

This clonotype was seen repeatedly, ten times or more. The chain employs TRBV4-1 and TRBJ2-1; D tentatively reads TRBD1 or TRBD2 (5 bases each). This CDR3 is 13 amino acids long. Trimming removed 3 bases at V and 7 bases at J, with 10 bases between. Per the germline V gene, CDR1 is MGHRA and CDR2 is YSYEKL. The CDR3 DNA sequence: TGCGCCAGCAGCCAGAGATGGGGGAATGAGCAGTTCTTC. This encodes CASSQRWGNEQFF.

This clonotype was seen a handful of times. CDR3 amino acids: CAISGQEFSYEQYF. The CDR3 bases are TGTGCCATCAGTGGTCAGGAATTCTCCTACGAGCAGTACTTC. This chain uses TRBV10-3 with TRBJ2-7; no definite D call. The V gene's germline CDR1 is ENHRY and CDR2 SYGVKD. CDR3 length: 14 amino acids. Trimming removed 4 bases at V and 0 bases at J, with 10 bases between.

This clonotype was counted a few times. V usage is TRBV15 and J usage is TRBJ2-3; no reliable D call. The V end was cut by 4 bases, the J end by 6 bases, with 11 bases between. CDR1 is LNHNV and CDR2 is YYDKDF in the germline V gene (reference sequence). The CDR3 consists of 13 residues. DNA for the CDR3: TGTGCCACCAGCAACGGTAGATCCGATACGCAGTATTTT. Translating it yields CATSNGRSDTQYF.

In its sample, this clonotype was seen a few times. The rearrangement joins TRBV3-1 to TRBJ1-4, with TRBD1 identical over 8 bases. The CDR3 length is 14 residues. V lost 1 base to trimming and J lost 14 bases; unmatched junction nucleotides: 9. CDR1 and CDR2 from the germline V gene are LGHDT and YNNKEL (reference sequence). In DNA, the CDR3 is TGTGCCAGCAGCCAAGGACAGGGGTATGAACGGCTGTTTTTT. It codes for CASSQGQGYERLFF.

This clonotype was seen at least ten times. The rearrangement links TRBV7-2 to TRBJ2-5, with D possibly being TRBD1 (6 bases). The CDR3 has 13 amino acids. Between the trimmed V and J ends, which lost 4 bases and 5 bases, there was a span of 11 bases. Germline V lookup: CDR1 SGHTA, CDR2 FQGNSA. The CDR3 sequence: CASSSNRDETQYF. Here the CDR3 DNA reads TGTGCCAGCAGCTCGAACAGGGACGAGACCCAGTACTTC. The entire variable domain, with the rest obtained from reference TRBV7-2 and TRBJ2-5, is as follows: GAGVSQSPSNKVTEKGKDVELRCDPISGHTALYWYRQSLGQGLEFLIYFQGNSAPDKSGLPSDRFSAERTGGSVSTLTIQRTQQEDSAVYLCASSSNRDETQYFGPGTRLLVL.